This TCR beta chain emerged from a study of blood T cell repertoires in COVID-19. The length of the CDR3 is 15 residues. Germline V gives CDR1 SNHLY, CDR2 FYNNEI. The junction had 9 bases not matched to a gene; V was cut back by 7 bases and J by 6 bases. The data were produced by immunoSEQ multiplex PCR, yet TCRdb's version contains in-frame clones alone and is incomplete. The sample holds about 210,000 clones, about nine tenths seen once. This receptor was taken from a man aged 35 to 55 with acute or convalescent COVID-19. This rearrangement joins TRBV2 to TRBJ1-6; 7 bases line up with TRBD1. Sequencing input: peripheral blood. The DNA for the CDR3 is TGTGCCAGCAAGAGTGGGGACAGTTCTAATTCACCCCTCCACTTT. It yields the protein CASKSGDSSNSPLHF.